This entry features one TCR beta chain sequence. Its antigen is as yet unknown. This sample was included in a study of PD-L1 blockade in urothelial cancer. Whole-study context: Males with urothelial cancer arising in the bladder constituted about 90% of the roughly 30 patients. A median of roughly 140,000 T cells was found in the blood samples. Regarding the study as a whole: Pretreatment clonality of the blood TCR repertoire below the median was predictive of superior survival.

Only in-frame clones appear in the TCRdb table, and some are missing; sequencing was by immunoSEQ multiplex PCR. The table includes 45,000 to 50,000 clones, about 87% detected once. CDR3 length: 15 amino acids. Trimming took 4 bases from V and 2 from J; bases not matched to a gene: 6. Looked up from germline, CDR1 is SEHNR and CDR2 is FQNEAQ (reference sequence). The V and J genes are TRBV7-9 and TRBJ2-3; 7 bases map to TRBD1. The sequence derives from a man older than 75 with urothelial cancer. Sequencing used PBMCs, obtained around atezolizumab (anti-PD-L1) treatment. CDR3 protein: CASSYLGQITDTQYF. The DNA of the CDR3 is TGTGCCAGCAGCTACCTGGGACAGATCACAGATACGCAGTATTTT.